Listed here are 23 T cell receptor beta chains from one sample, sequenced in a study of control samples from healthy donors and cancer patients. Method: immunoSEQ multiplex PCR; TCRdb's copy keeps in-frame clones and lacks some. The data show roughly 130,000 clones, roughly 95% seen once. What was sequenced was blood. The receptor source for this set is a man aged 25-40 years in good health.

In the case of this clone: Other DNA sequences in the same sample also yield this CDR3. This chain links TRBV12-3 or TRBV12-4 with TRBJ1-5; unclear D gene. CDR3 size: 13 residues. Between the trimmed V and J ends, which lost 6 bases and 3 bases, there was a span of 9 bases. CDR3 amino acids: CASSLGSNQPQHF. DNA of the CDR3: TGTGCCAGCAGCCTAGGGTCCAATCAGCCCCAGCATTTT.

The chain joins TRBV6-2 or TRBV6-3 to TRBJ2-1; D is perhaps TRBD2 (7 bases). The CDR3 loop spans 15 amino acids. Germline CDR1 is MNHEY and CDR2 is SVGEGT. The V and J ends lost 2 bases and 5 bases respectively, with 13 bases between them. CDR3 in amino acids: CASSYGGGANNEQFF. CDR3 in DNA: TGTGCCAGCAGTTACGGAGGGGGGGCTAACAATGAGCAGTTCTTC.

This sequence joins TRBV14 and TRBJ2-3, with unresolved D. With 0 bases removed from V and 4 bases from J, the gap between germline ends came to 8 bases. CDR1 and CDR2 (germline): SGHDN, FVKESK. The CDR3 is made up of 14 amino acids. CDR3 region: CASSQDSPADTQYF. CDR3 bases: TGTGCCAGCAGCCAAGATAGTCCCGCAGATACGCAGTATTTT. Full variable domain (outside the CDR3, taken from reference TRBV14 and TRBJ2-3): EAGVTQFPSHSVIEKGQTVTLRCDPISGHDNLYWYRRVMGKEIKFLLHFVKESKQDESGMPNNRFLAERTGGTYSTLKVQPAELEDSGVYFCASSQDSPADTQYFGPGTRLTVL.

Regarding this clone: Additional DNA sequences in this sample encode the identical CDR3. V and J are TRBV5-1 and TRBJ2-3; 14 bases fit TRBD2. This CDR3 comprises 15 residues. Germline lookup yields CDR1 SGHRS and CDR2 YFSETQ. Losses at the gene ends were 4 bases for V and 4 bases for J; bases not matched to a gene: 2. CDR3 DNA: TGCGCCAGCAGCCTGACTAGCGGGGGGGCAGATACGCAGTATTTT. It encodes CASSLTSGGADTQYF.

The J gene is TRBJ1-3, the V gene TRBV21-1. TRBV21-1 constitutes a pseudogene. CDR3 length: 17 residues. The CDR3 spells CASSKVPRAISGNTIYF. The DNA of the CDR3 is TGTGCCAGCAGCAAAGTCCCGCGGGCAATCTCTGGAAACACCATATATTTT.

The chain is built from TRBV27 and TRBJ1-4, with 8 positions matching TRBD1. V lost 3 bases to trimming and J lost 2 bases; unmatched junction nucleotides: 5. Per germline, CDR1 MNHEY and CDR2 SMNVEV (reference sequence). CDR3 size: 16 residues. The CDR3 DNA sequence: TGTGCCAGCAGTTTGGACAGGGTGGGGACTAATGAAAAACTGTTTTTT. Translation gives CASSLDRVGTNEKLFF.

The V gene is TRBV27, the J gene TRBJ1-4; 11 bases align to TRBD1. Germline assignment: CDR1 MNHEY and CDR2 SMNVEV (reference sequence). Losses at the gene ends were 3 bases for V and 1 base for J; bases not matched to a gene: 7. The CDR3 totals 18 residues. The CDR3 spells CASSFTWTGGLTNEKLFF. In DNA, the CDR3 is TGTGCCAGCAGTTTCACATGGACAGGGGGCTTAACTAATGAAAAACTGTTTTTT. Full variable domain (outside the CDR3, taken from reference TRBV27 and TRBJ1-4): EAQVTQNPRYLITVTGKKLTVTCSQNMNHEYMSWYRQDPGLGLRQIYYSMNVEVTDKGDVPEGYKVSRKEKRNFPLILESPSPNQTSLYFCASSFTWTGGLTNEKLFFGSGTQLSVL.

The chain links TRBV5-1 to TRBJ1-1; D unresolved. Germline lookup yields CDR1 SGHRS and CDR2 YFSETQ. With 0 bases removed from V and 9 bases from J, the gap between germline ends came to 15 bases. CDR3 length: 14 amino acids. The CDR3 DNA sequence: TGCGCCAGCAGCTTGGCCGGAGGAGGGTCTAAAGCTTTCTTT. Translated: CASSLAGGGSKAFF.

This clone has only one observation. This chain connects TRBV9 to TRBJ2-2; 8 positions agree with TRBD2. V trimming: 6 bases; J trimming: 5 bases; junction bases outside the gene matches: 12. The CDR3 contains 16 residues. CDR1 and CDR2 (germline): SGDLS, YYNGEE. CDR3 sequence (DNA): TGTGCCAGCACGGGAGGGATGGGTTTTTTGACCGGGGAGCTGTTTTTT. It translates to CASTGGMGFLTGELFF.

V and J are TRBV12-3 or TRBV12-4 and TRBJ2-7; tentatively, D is TRBD1 or TRBD2 (5 bases each). The V end was cut by 6 bases, the J end by 0 bases, with 6 bases between. This CDR3 has 12 residues. The CDR3 protein is CASRGVSYEQYF. The CDR3 bases are TGTGCCAGCAGGGGGGTCTCCTACGAGCAGTACTTC.

The chain carries TRBV5-6 and TRBJ2-5; D gene uncertain. This CDR3 comprises 13 residues. V dropped 0 bases and J dropped 2 bases, with 5 bases sitting between them. Germline CDR1 is SGHDT and CDR2 is YYEEEE. The CDR3 reads CASSLAQQETQYF. The CDR3, as DNA: TGTGCCAGCAGCTTGGCACAGCAAGAGACCCAGTACTTC.

This clone was picked up a small number of times. The gene calls are TRBV4-2 and TRBJ2-7; 9 positions agree with TRBD1. CDR1 is LGHNA, CDR2 YNFKEQ, per germline. V trimming: 1 base; J trimming: 0 bases; junction bases outside the gene matches: 1. The CDR3 totals 15 residues. The CDR3 nucleotides are TGTGCCAGCAGCCAAGGGACAGGGGACTCCTACGAGCAGTACTTC. It translates to CASSQGTGDSYEQYF.

The rearrangement links TRBV7-2 to TRBJ1-2; possible D gene TRBD1, 6 bases. Germline CDR1 SGHTA, CDR2 FQGNSA. The CDR3 runs to 17 residues. V was cut by 5 bases and J by 4 bases, with 23 bases left in between. CDR3 nucleotides: TGTGCCAGCAGCCTCGGGGGGCGGGATGGTTTTGGCTATGGCTACACCTTC. Translation: CASSLGGRDGFGYGYTF.

The chain combines TRBV15 with TRBJ1-6; D is unclear. The CDR3 extends over 14 amino acids. V was clipped by 0 bases and J by 3 bases, with 3 bases between them. Germline V CDR1 and CDR2: LNHNV, YYDKDF (reference sequence). CDR3 residues: CATSRDFYNSPLHF. The CDR3 DNA reads TGTGCCACCAGCAGAGATTTCTATAATTCACCCCTCCACTTT. The full variable domain, in which reference TRBV15 and TRBJ1-6 provide the parts outside the CDR3, is DAMVIQNPRYQVTQFGKPVTLSCSQTLNHNVMYWYQQKSSQAPKLLFHYYDKDFNNEADTPDNFQSRRPNTSFCFLDIRSPGLGDTAMYLCATSRDFYNSPLHFGNGTRLTVT.

The chain has TRBV6-6 and TRBJ1-5; D unclear. V was trimmed by 2 bases and J by 1 base, leaving 12 bases between them. Germline CDR1 and CDR2: MNHNY and SVGAGI (reference sequence). This CDR3 is built from 16 residues. DNA for the CDR3: TGTGCCAGCAGTTACCTGACACAGAGCAGCAATCAGCCCCAGCATTTT. This encodes CASSYLTQSSNQPQHF.

The rearrangement links TRBV14 to TRBJ1-2, with D uncertain. CDR1 SGHDN and CDR2 FVKESK come from the germline V gene. V shed 2 bases and J shed 7 bases, with 11 bases lying between them. This CDR3 is built from 13 residues. The CDR3 region is CASSQNSGVGYTF. Written as DNA, the CDR3 is TGTGCCAGCAGCCAAAACAGTGGGGTTGGCTACACCTTC.

The rearrangement uses TRBV10-3 and TRBJ1-2; D unresolved. Germline V gene lookup returns CDR1 ENHRY and CDR2 SYGVKD. Deletions cut 7 bases from V and 3 bases from J, with 6 bases between. The CDR3 runs 11 residues. CDR3 coding DNA: TGTGCCATCAAAAAGGACTATGGCTACACCTTC. Protein product: CAIKKDYGYTF.

The chain couples TRBV7-2 to TRBJ2-2; TRBD1 matches at 8 bases. In germline, CDR1 is SGHTA, CDR2 FQGNSA. The CDR3 is made up of 15 amino acids. V shed 2 bases, J shed 5 bases, and the junction held 4 bases outside the gene matches. CDR3 loop: CASSLQGAGTGELFF. CDR3 bases: TGTGCCAGCAGCTTACAGGGGGCTGGAACCGGGGAGCTGTTTTTT.

The chain carries TRBV7-9 and TRBJ2-7, with D unresolved. Germline CDR1 SEHNR, CDR2 FQNEAQ (reference sequence). The CDR3 covers 13 residues. V lost 5 bases and J lost 1, with 9 bases in between. CDR3 bases: TGTGCCAGCAGCCTCGGACCTTCCTACGAGCAGTACTTC. Encoded protein: CASSLGPSYEQYF.

The chain recombines TRBV19 with TRBJ1-6; D is perhaps TRBD1 (6 bases). The CDR3 is made up of 15 amino acids. Germline V gives CDR1 LNHDA, CDR2 SQIVND (reference sequence). The germline V and J ends were trimmed by 3 bases and 7 bases, with 13 bases remaining between them. CDR3 region: CASSITNRDNSPLHF. CDR3 nucleotide sequence: TGTGCCAGTAGTATTACGAACAGGGACAATTCACCCCTCCACTTT.

The chain carries TRBV9 and TRBJ1-5, with D possibly TRBD1 on 5 matching bases. The CDR3 is 15 residues long. Germline CDR1 SGDLS, CDR2 YYNGEE. The V end lost 4 bases, the J end lost 2 bases, and 13 bases lay between the germline ends. CDR3 protein: CASSPNPQGNQPQHF. The CDR3 region has the DNA TGTGCCAGCAGCCCTAACCCACAGGGCAATCAGCCCCAGCATTTT.

The V and J genes are TRBV7-2 and TRBJ2-5, with 13 bases identical to TRBD2. Looked up from germline, CDR1 is SGHTA and CDR2 is FQGNSA. There are 17 residues in the CDR3. J lost 2 bases, V lost 1 base, and 4 bases had no gene match. In DNA form, the CDR3 reads TGTGCCAGCAGCTTAGGACTAGCGGGGGGACCACAAGAGACCCAGTACTTC. Amino acids: CASSLGLAGGPQETQYF. The complete variable domain, with remaining parts taken from reference TRBV7-2 and TRBJ2-5, reads GAGVSQSPSNKVTEKGKDVELRCDPISGHTALYWYRQSLGQGLEFLIYFQGNSAPDKSGLPSDRFSAERTGGSVSTLTIQRTQQEDSAVYLCASSLGLAGGPQETQYFGPGTRLLVL.

The gene calls are TRBV4-2 and TRBJ1-6; D perhaps matches TRBD1 (5 bases). This CDR3 is built from 16 residues. V was clipped by 1 base and J by 6 bases, with 13 bases between them. Germline V lookup: CDR1 LGHNA, CDR2 YNFKEQ. The chain's CDR3 is CASSQAKGPGNSPLHF. The DNA for the CDR3 is TGTGCCAGCAGCCAAGCTAAGGGACCGGGTAATTCACCCCTCCACTTT.